The clone carrying this T cell receptor (beta chain) turned up a few times. Its antigen is unknown. The data were obtained in a study of cytomegalovirus exposure and HLA in healthy donors. Points from the study as a whole: Cytomegalovirus association was assigned to 150 to 200 TCR beta chains.

Separate from the roughly 610-subject first cohort, the approximately 120-subject validation cohort was the one that the donors belonged to. Germline lookup yields CDR1 MRHNA and CDR2 SNTAGT. The CDR3 sequence is 13 residues long. V lost 6 bases and J lost 9; bases outside the gene matches: 6. Sequenced by immunoSEQ multiplex PCR; TCRdb stores in-frame clones only, minus some. Of some 150,000 clones detected, 80% to 90% appear once; the ten largest clones hold around 20%. The sequencing sample was made of PBMCs. This receptor was identified in a man aged 18 to 29 in good health and CMV-seropositive. The genes are TRBV6-4 and TRBJ2-1, with 9 bases fitting TRBD1. CDR3 in DNA: TGTGCCAGCAGCCCACAGGGGGCGGGTGAGCAGTTCTTC. Protein product: CASSPQGAGEQFF.